Reported below is one T cell receptor (beta chain). No antigen is known for it. The source of the sample is a study of Graves' ophthalmopathy and Graves' hyperthyroidism. Amplification of the TCR beta CDR3 regions used RNA transcripts (as template). HTBI-primed RT-PCR formed the first round, and a multiplex PCR formed the second. TCRdb reprocessed the multiplex PCR reads via MiXCR and lists one record per CDR3 protein. The data hold 200,000 to 300,000 distinct CDR3 sequences, with 40% to 50% observed a single time. Points from the study as a whole: A majority of expanded thyroid clonotypes exceeding 0.001 frequency were likewise present in blood.

There are 15 residues in the CDR3. After removal of 3 bases from V and 6 bases from J, the junction contained 9 bases not matched to a gene. The J gene is TRBJ2-5, the V gene TRBV12-3 or TRBV12-4; 8 bases match TRBD2. The specimen was peripheral blood. The clonotype originates from an adult man with Graves' ophthalmopathy. CDR3 nucleotides: TGTGCCAGCAGTTTCTCCAGCGGGAGAGCGAAGACCCAGTACTTC. This codes for CASSFSSGRAKTQYF.